This T cell receptor beta chain was recovered during a study of T-cell reconstitution after alpha-beta-depleted transplantation in children. The authors prepared the TCRbeta library with unique molecular identifiers. TCRdb re-called the PCR reads through MiXCR, storing one row per CDR3 protein. The sample lists approximately 250,000 distinct CDR3 sequences; around 25% were seen once. This CDR3 comprises 11 residues. General study results and limits: T-cell counts and diversity at one year following transplant were attributed mainly to newly produced T cells. Reported findings indicate that, about two months after transplant, alpha-beta T cells came from several hundred expanded clones, which were derived from non-depleted graft cells. Surviving recipient cells, namely T cells and thymic progenitors, were the source of high day-60 TCRbeta diversity in some patients.

This clonotype was picked up many times. No antigen is known for it. Here the sequenced sample was PBMCs, taken before TCRalphabeta/CD19-depleted stem cell transplant. This sequence joins TRBV21-1 and TRBJ2-1. TRBV21-1 is reported as a pseudogene. The receptor's source is a girl aged 2 to 9 with Fanconi anemia, due to receive a stem cell transplant. CDR3 protein: CASSREGEQFF. In nucleotides, the CDR3 is TGTGCCAGCAGCAGAGAGGGAGAGCAGTTCTTC.